Presented here are 7 T cell receptor beta chains from one specimen sequenced in a study of cytotoxic CD8 clonotypes in ibrutinib-treated CLL. Method: immunoSEQ multiplex PCR; TCRdb's copy keeps in-frame clones and lacks some. The sample contains approximately 160,000 clones, more than 70% of which appear only once. The source was PBMCs, collected at disease progression, from a patient treated with ibrutinib. The origin of the receptors is a human donor with chronic lymphocytic leukemia.

CDR3 sequence reads: CASRTPFWGRHTDTQYF. The CDR3 DNA follows: TGTGCCAGCAGGACCCCCTTTTGGGGGAGACACACAGATACGCAGTATTTT. The rearrangement joins TRBV28 to TRBJ2-3; D is tentatively TRBD1 or TRBD2 (5 bases each). Germline-derived CDR1 and CDR2 are MDHEN and SYDVKM. Trimming left V 6 bases short and J 2 bases short, with 21 bases between. The CDR3 sequence is 17 residues long. The full variable domain, completed using reference TRBV28 and TRBJ2-3, is DVKVTQSSRYLVKRTGEKVFLECVQDMDHENMFWYRQDPGLGLRLIYFSYDVKMKEKGDIPEGYSVSREKKERFSLILESASTNQTSMYLCASRTPFWGRHTDTQYFGPGTRLTVL.

The rearrangement uses TRBV29-1 and TRBJ2-1; no clear D gene. Trimming cost V 2 bases and J 0 bases, with 11 bases left between them. Germline-derived CDR1 and CDR2 are SQVTM and ANQGSEA. CDR3 length equals 15 residues. The CDR3 nucleotides read TGCAGCGTTGAAACCCCCCGGAGCTCCTACAATGAGCAGTTCTTC. Its protein is CSVETPRSSYNEQFF.

The chain combines TRBV29-1 with TRBJ2-7, with D tentatively TRBD1 or TRBD2 (5 bases each). This CDR3 has 15 residues. The germline V and J ends were trimmed by 1 base and 1 base, with 14 bases remaining between them. CDR1 and CDR2 (germline): SQVTM, ANQGSEA. The CDR3 loop reads CSVEGTRDQSYEQYF. The CDR3 nucleotides read TGCAGCGTTGAAGGTACTCGGGACCAATCCTACGAGCAGTACTTC.

This clone has only one observation. This rearrangement joins TRBV6-5 to TRBJ2-2; a weak D match, TRBD2 (6 bases). This CDR3 comprises 14 residues. V lost 7 bases and J lost 2, with 11 bases in between. The germline gives CDR1 MNHEY, CDR2 SVGAGI. CDR3 sequence (DNA): TGTGCCAGCAATCCGGGACTCAACACCGGGGAGCTGTTTTTT. Protein product: CASNPGLNTGELFF.

This clone has a single count. The chain combines TRBV6-1 with TRBJ1-1; D unresolved. V lost 0 bases and J 4 bases, leaving 21 bases between the germline ends. The V gene's germline CDR1 is MNHNS and CDR2 SASEGT. This CDR3 region has 18 residues. The CDR3 DNA reads as TGTGCCAGCAGTGAAGCGCTTCGAAAAGCGGATACGGGCACTGAAGCTTTCTTT. Translating gives CASSEALRKADTGTEAFF.

The chain is built from TRBV6-1 and TRBJ2-2; 10 nucleotides align to TRBD2. The trim removed 4 bases at V and 4 bases at J, leaving 9 bases unmatched. The V gene's germline CDR1 is MNHNS and CDR2 SASEGT. The CDR3 is 17 residues long. This chain's CDR3 is CASSVPSGSVVTGELFF. The CDR3 DNA reads as TGTGCCAGCAGTGTCCCTAGCGGGAGTGTCGTCACCGGGGAGCTGTTTTTT.

This sequence joins TRBV5-6 and TRBJ2-2; the match to TRBD1 covers 9 bases. Germline V gene lookup returns CDR1 SGHDT and CDR2 YYEEEE. After removal of 3 bases from V and 5 bases from J, the junction contained 8 bases not matched to a gene. The CDR3 has 16 amino acids. As DNA, the CDR3 is TGTGCCAGCAGCTGGTCAGGGACAGGGTGGACCGGGGAGCTGTTTTTT. The encoded protein is CASSWSGTGWTGELFF.